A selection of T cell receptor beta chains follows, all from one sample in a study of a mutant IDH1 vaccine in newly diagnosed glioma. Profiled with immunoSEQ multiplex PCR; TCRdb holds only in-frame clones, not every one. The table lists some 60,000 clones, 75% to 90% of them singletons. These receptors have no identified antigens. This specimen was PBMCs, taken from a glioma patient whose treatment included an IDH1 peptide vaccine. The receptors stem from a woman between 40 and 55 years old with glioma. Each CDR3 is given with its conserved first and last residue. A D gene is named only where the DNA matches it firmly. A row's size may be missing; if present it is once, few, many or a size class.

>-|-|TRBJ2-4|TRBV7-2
TGTGCCAGCAGCTTCGGTGGGTGGGACATTCAGTACTTC
CASSFGGWDIQYF
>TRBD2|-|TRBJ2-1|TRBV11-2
TGTGCCAGCATCGATAGCGGGGGGGCCGGGACCTACAATGAGCAGTTCTTC
CASIDSGGAGTYNEQFF
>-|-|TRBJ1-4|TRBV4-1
TGCGCCAGCAGCCAAGATCAGGGTAGGGAAAAACTGTTTTTT
CASSQDQGREKLFF
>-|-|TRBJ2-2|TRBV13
TGTGCCAGCAGCATGGACAGGGAGGGCGGGGAGCTGTTTTTT
CASSMDREGGELFF
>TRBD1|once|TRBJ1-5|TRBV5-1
TGCGCCAGCAGCTTGGGACAGGGGGATCAGCCCCAGCATTTT
CASSLGQGDQPQHF
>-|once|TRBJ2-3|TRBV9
TGTGCCAGCAGCGTAGGGAGAAACACAGATACGCAGTATTTT
CASSVGRNTDTQYF
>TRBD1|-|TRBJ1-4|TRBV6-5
TGTGCCAGCTGCGAGACAGGGTTGGGTGAAAAACTGTTTTTT
CASCETGLGEKLFF
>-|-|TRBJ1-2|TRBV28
TGTGCCAGCAGTTTAAGGCCCCTACGCGGCTATGGCTACACCTTC
CASSLRPLRGYGYTF
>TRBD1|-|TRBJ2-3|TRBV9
TGTGCCAGCAGCGTAGGACAGGGGATGAATACGCAGTATTTT
CASSVGQGMNTQYF
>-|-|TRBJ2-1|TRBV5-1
TGCGCCAGCAGCTTGGGACTTAGCTCCTACAATGAGCAGTTCTTC
CASSLGLSSYNEQFF
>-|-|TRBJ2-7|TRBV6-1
TGTGCCAGCAGTGAGGTGCAGGGGGGCTACGAGCAGTACTTC
CASSEVQGGYEQYF
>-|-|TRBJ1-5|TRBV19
TGTGCCAGTAGTAGGGTTAGCAATCAGCCCCAGCATTTT
CASSRVSNQPQHF
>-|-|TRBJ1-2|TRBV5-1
TGCGCCAGCAGCTTGGGGGACACCACTAACTATGGCTACACCTTC
CASSLGDTTNYGYTF
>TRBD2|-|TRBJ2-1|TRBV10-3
TGTGCCATCAGTGAGTCGACCCCCTATCTAGCGGGGTGGGCCTACAATGAGCAGTTCTTC
CAISESTPYLAGWAYNEQFF
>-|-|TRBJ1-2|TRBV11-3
TGTGCCAGCAGCTCCGGACGGAGCGTAACCTATGGCTACACCTTC
CASSSGRSVTYGYTF
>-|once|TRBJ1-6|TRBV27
TGTGCCAGCACCCTATGGGGGAGCTCCTATAATTCACCCCTCCACTTT
CASTLWGSSYNSPLHF
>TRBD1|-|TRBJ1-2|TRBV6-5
TGTGCCAGCAGTCACGGACAGGGGGTACCTTATGGCTACACCTTC
CASSHGQGVPYGYTF
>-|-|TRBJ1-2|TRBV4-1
TGCGCCAGCAGCCAAGGGGACGCTAACTATGGCTACACCTTC
CASSQGDANYGYTF
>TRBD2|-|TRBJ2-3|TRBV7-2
TGTGCCAGCAGCTCTAGCGGGGGGGCCCCGTATTTT
CASSSSGGAPYF
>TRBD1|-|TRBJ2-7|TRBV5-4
TGTGCCAGCAGGGGGACAGGGGGCTACGAGCAGTACTTC
CASRGTGGYEQYF
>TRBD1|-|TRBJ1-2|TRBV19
TGTGCCAGTAGTGTTGACAGGGCGGCGTATTGGGGCTACACCTTC
CASSVDRAAYWGYTF
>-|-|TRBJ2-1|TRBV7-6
TGTGCCAGCAGCTTAGTGATGGGCCCCTGGAATGAGCAGTTCTTC
CASSLVMGPWNEQFF
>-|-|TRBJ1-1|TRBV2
TGTGCCAGCAAAGGGAACACTGAAGCTTTCTTT
CASKGNTEAFF
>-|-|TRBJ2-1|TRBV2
TGTGCCAGCAACCCAGAACCCGACAATGAGCAGTTCTTC
CASNPEPDNEQFF